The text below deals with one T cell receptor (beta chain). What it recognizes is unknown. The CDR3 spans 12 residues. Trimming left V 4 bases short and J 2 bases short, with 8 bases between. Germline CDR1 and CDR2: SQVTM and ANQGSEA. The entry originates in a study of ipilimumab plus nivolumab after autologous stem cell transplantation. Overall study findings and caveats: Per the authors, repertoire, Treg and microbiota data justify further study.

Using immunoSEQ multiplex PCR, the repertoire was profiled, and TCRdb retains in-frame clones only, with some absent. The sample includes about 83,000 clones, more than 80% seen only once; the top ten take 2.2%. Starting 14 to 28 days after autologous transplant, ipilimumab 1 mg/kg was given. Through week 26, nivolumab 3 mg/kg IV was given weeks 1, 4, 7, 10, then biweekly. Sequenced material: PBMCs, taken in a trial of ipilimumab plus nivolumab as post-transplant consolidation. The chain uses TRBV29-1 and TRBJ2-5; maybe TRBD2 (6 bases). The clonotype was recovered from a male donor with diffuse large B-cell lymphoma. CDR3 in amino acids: CSVGGIQETQYF. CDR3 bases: TGCAGCGTTGGCGGGATTCAAGAGACCCAGTACTTC.